This section outlines one T cell receptor beta chain sequence together with its context. Its antigen target is currently unknown. Per-base qualities were not stored, and no clone one base away is much larger. The data are from a study of control samples from healthy donors and cancer patients (dated by TCRdb to 2019 to 2021). For CDR1 and CDR2, the germline V gene (reference sequence) lists MNHEY and SMNVEV. V loses 3 bases of germline sequence and J loses 3 bases, and the interval between the two ends is 12 bases. Counted from cysteine to phenylalanine, this CDR3 has 15 amino acids. Just CDR3 DNA is preserved here, 45 bases in frame from base 1. Library prep was done by the immunoSEQ multiplex PCR assay. In TCRdb, the immuneACCESS table is reduced to in-frame sequences with V and J assigned. These tables do not hold every clone; where another copy was compared, an unresolved V gene accounts for under half, and the others remain unexplained. This sample has approximately 70,000 clones in its table, and roughly 87% of those were observed once. The leading ten clones occupy 3% to 4% of the sample.

Sequences were obtained from blood. Here the chain combines TRBV27 and TRBJ1-5; the D gene assignment is ambiguous. This TCR came from a woman in her forties or fifties in good health. In nucleotide form, the sequence is TGTGCCAGCAGTTTCGAGGGCGGCGTCAATCAGCCCCAGCATTTT. Translated, it gives CASSFEGGVNQPQHF.